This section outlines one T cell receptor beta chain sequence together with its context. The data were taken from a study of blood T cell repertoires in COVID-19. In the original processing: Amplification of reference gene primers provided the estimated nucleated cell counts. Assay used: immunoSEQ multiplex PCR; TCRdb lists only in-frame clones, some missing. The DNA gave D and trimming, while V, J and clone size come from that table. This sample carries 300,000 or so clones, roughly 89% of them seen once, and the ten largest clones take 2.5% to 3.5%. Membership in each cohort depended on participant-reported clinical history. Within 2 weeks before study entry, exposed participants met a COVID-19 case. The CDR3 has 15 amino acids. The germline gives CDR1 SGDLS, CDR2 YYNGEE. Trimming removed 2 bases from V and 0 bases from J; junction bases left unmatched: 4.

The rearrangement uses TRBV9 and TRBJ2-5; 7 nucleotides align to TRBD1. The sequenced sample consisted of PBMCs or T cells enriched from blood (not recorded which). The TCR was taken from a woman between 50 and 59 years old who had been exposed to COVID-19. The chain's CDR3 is CASSVTGTDQETQYF. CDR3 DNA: TGTGCCAGCAGCGTGACAGGGACAGACCAAGAGACCCAGTACTTC.